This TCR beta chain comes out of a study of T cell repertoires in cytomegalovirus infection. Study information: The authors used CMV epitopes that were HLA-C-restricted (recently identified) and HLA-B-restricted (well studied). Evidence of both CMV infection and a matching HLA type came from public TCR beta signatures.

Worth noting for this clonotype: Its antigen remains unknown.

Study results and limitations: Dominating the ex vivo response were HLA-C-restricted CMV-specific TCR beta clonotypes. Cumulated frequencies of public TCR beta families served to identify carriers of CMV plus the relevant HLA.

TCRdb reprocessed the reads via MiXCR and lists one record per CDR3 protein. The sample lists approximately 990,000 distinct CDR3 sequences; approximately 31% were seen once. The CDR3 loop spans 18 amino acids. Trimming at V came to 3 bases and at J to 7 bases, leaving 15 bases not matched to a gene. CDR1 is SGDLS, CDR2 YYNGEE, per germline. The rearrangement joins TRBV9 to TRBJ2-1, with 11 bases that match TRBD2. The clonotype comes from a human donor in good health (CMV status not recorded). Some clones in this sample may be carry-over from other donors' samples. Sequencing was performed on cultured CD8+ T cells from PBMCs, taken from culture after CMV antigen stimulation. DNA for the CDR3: TGTGCCAGCAGCGCCCCAATTACTAGCGGGGGCATTAAAAATGAGCAGTTCTTC. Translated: CASSAPITSGGIKNEQFF.